This TCR beta chain was sequenced for a study of CD8+CD57+ T cells in acquired aplastic anemia. Genomic DNA served as template for TCR beta VDJ and CDR3 profiling. TCRdb called the reads again in MiXCR, with one record for every CDR3 protein. The repertoire holds about 190,000 distinct CDR3 sequences, with 48% as singletons. Patients sequenced had flow cytometry evidence of CD8+CD57+ cell expansion. No therapy was given to patients before blood sampling. In regard to this clonotype: Its antigen is not identified.

The study, taken as a whole, reports: A set of twenty-nine CD8+ CDR3 sequences was shared between patients and controls, and these sequences appeared highly expressed in patients.

This CDR3 is built from 14 residues. V lost 4 bases, J lost 8 bases, and 15 bases lay in between. Germline CDR1 reads WSHSY; CDR2 reads SAAADI. The sequencing sample was made of sorted CD4+, CD8+, or CD8+CD57+ T cells (not recorded which) from PBMCs. The clonotype originates from a human donor with aplastic anemia. The V and J genes are TRBV10-2 and TRBJ2-1; D possibly uses TRBD1 or TRBD2 (5 bases each). CDR3 amino acids: CASSVTVLGDEQFF. CDR3 in DNA: TGCGCCAGCAGTGTAACTGTCCTGGGGGATGAGCAGTTCTTC.